These 30 T cell receptor beta chains originate from one sample sequenced in a study of metastatic and nonmetastatic thyroid tumors. TCRdb re-clonotyped the PCR reads via MiXCR. The profile shows under 20,000 clones, approximately 28% of them singletons. Nobody among the patients had been given any treatment before thyroid surgery. Source material: tumor tissue. These receptors originate from a male donor with papillary thyroid cancer or a benign thyroid nodule (not recorded which). Some clones in this sample may be carry-over from other donors' samples.

The rearrangement joins TRBV6-1 to TRBJ2-7; D not certain. CDR3 size: 13 residues. Germline V gene sequence: CDR1 MNHNS, CDR2 SASEGT. Trimming pared 1 base from V and 4 bases from J, leaving 8 bases between. CDR3 bases: TGTGCCAGCAGTGAAGGTTTCCTTTACGAGCAGTACTTC. It is translated as CASSEGFLYEQYF.

This clone has only a few counts. This sequence joins TRBV18 and TRBJ1-2; no definite D call. CDR1 KGHSH and CDR2 LQKENI come from the germline V gene. This CDR3 region has 13 residues. Trimming took 5 bases from V and 2 from J, leaving 9 bases between them. CDR3 nucleotide sequence: TGTGCCAGCTCAAAGGACCGGAACTATGGCTACACCTTC. This sequence encodes CASSKDRNYGYTF.

The chain carries TRBV28 and TRBJ2-6, with a weak D call TRBD2 (6 bases). Germline V gene lookup returns CDR1 MDHEN and CDR2 SYDVKM. This CDR3 is built from 15 residues. The germline V and J ends were trimmed by 8 bases and 2 bases, with 13 bases remaining between them. The CDR3 DNA reads TGTGCCAGCTGCCGTGCGGGAACTGGGGCCAACGTCCTGACTTTC. Protein sequence: CASCRAGTGANVLTF. The whole variable domain, remainder taken from reference TRBV28 and TRBJ2-6, is DVKVTQSSRYLVKRTGEKVFLECVQDMDHENMFWYRQDPGLGLRLIYFSYDVKMKEKGDIPEGYSVSREKKERFSLILESASTNQTSMYLCASCRAGTGANVLTFGAGSRLTVL.

This clone was observed many times. The chain combines TRBV2 with TRBJ2-1; TRBD1 matches 10 bases. The CDR3 length is 15 residues. Germline V lookup: CDR1 SNHLY, CDR2 FYNNEI. V lost 6 bases to trimming and J lost 7 bases; unmatched junction nucleotides: 9. CDR3 bases: TGTGCCAGCAGACTTGACAGGGGGCGCGGGAATGAGCAGTTCTTC. Protein: CASRLDRGRGNEQFF.

This clone appeared a few times. The junction departs from germline at one end; a sequencing error may be responsible. The gene calls are TRBV20-1 and TRBJ2-1, with 7 bases matching TRBD1. The CDR3 length is 13 residues. Germline-derived CDR1 and CDR2 are DFQATT and SNEGSKA (reference sequence). CDR3 region: CSSPDRDMDEQFF. CDR3 DNA sequence: TGTAGTTCCCCTGACAGGGACATGGATGAGCAGTTCTTC.

This chain joins TRBV11-2 and TRBJ2-7; D might be TRBD2 (5 bases). CDR1 and CDR2 from the germline V gene are SGHAT and FQNNGV. V was cut by 1 base and J by 2 bases, with 12 bases left in between. The CDR3 consists of 15 residues. CDR3 nucleotides: TGTGCCAGCAGCTTAGTCTCCGGGGTGGCCTACGAGCAGTACTTC. Amino acids: CASSLVSGVAYEQYF. Combining the CDR3 with reference TRBV11-2 and TRBJ2-7 gives the whole variable domain EAGVAQSPRYKIIEKRQSVAFWCNPISGHATLYWYQQILGQGPKLLIQFQNNGVVDDSQLPKDRFSAERLKGVDSTLKIQPAKLEDSAVYLCASSLVSGVAYEQYFGPGTRLTVT.

This clone is labeled medium-sized. This sequence joins TRBV6-1 and TRBJ2-1, with 9 bases fitting TRBD2. The germline V gene encodes CDR1 MNHNS and CDR2 SASEGT. V trimming: 4 bases; J trimming: 6 bases; junction bases outside the gene matches: 7. CDR3 length equals 15 residues. CDR3 sequence reads: CASSVSSGALNEQFF. In DNA, the CDR3 is TGTGCCAGCAGTGTCTCTAGCGGGGCCCTCAATGAGCAGTTCTTC.

This clone occurred a few times. This chain joins TRBV30 and TRBJ2-1, with unresolved D. Germline V gene sequence: CDR1 GTSNPN, CDR2 SVGIG (reference sequence). The length of the CDR3 is 15 residues. Trimming removed 2 bases at V and 0 bases at J, with 11 bases between. The CDR3 bases are TGTGCCTGGAGTCCCCCAAACCTCTCCTACAATGAGCAGTTCTTC. This gives the protein CAWSPPNLSYNEQFF. The full variable domain, its missing parts supplied by reference TRBV30 and TRBJ2-1, is SQTIHQWPATLVQPVGSPLSLECTVEGTSNPNLYWYRQAAGRGLQLLFYSVGIGQISSEVPQNLSASRPQDRQFILSSKKLLLSDSGFYLCAWSPPNLSYNEQFFGPGTRLTVL.

This clone has more than one count but fewer than ten. V is TRBV12-3 or TRBV12-4 and J is TRBJ1-2, with no clear D. Trimming removed 7 bases from V and 2 bases from J, with 17 bases in between. The CDR3 is 15 residues long. CDR3 DNA: TGTGCCAGCACTACCCAACCCCCAGGAAACTATGGCTACACCTTC. It translates to CASTTQPPGNYGYTF.

In this sample, this clone turned up a few times. J is TRBJ2-1 and V is TRBV6-1, with 7 bases fitting TRBD2. V shed 5 bases and J 12 bases; nucleotides not matched to a gene: 10. This CDR3 is built from 13 residues. Germline values: CDR1 MNHNS, CDR2 SASEGT. The CDR3, as DNA: TGTGCCAGCAGTCCCTCCCTAGCGGAGCGGCAGTTCTTC. This codes for CASSPSLAERQFF.

This clone has more than one count but fewer than ten. One end of the junction fails to match germline, which may point to a read error. The chain couples TRBV4-1 to TRBJ2-1; D might be TRBD2 (7 bases). Germline CDR1 MGHRA, CDR2 YSYEKL. This CDR3 contains 16 residues. The chain's CDR3 is CASLGVARGPYNEHFF. The CDR3 region has the DNA TGCGCCAGCCTTGGAGTAGCGCGGGGGCCATACAATGAGCACTTCTTC.

The table lists this clone with a few counts. The chain links TRBV2 to TRBJ1-4, with a possible D match to TRBD1 (5 bases). Per the germline V gene, CDR1 is SNHLY and CDR2 is FYNNEI. V gave up 2 bases and J gave up 8 bases, with 18 bases separating them. The CDR3 has 16 amino acids. CDR3 amino acids: CASSEYGGLGGEKLFF. The CDR3, as DNA: TGTGCCAGCAGTGAATACGGGGGACTCGGCGGGGAAAAACTGTTTTTT. The variable domain in full, with the rest retrieved from reference TRBV2 and TRBJ1-4, is EPEVTQTPSHQVTQMGQEVILRCVPISNHLYFYWYRQILGQKVEFLVSFYNNEISEKSEIFDDQFSVERPDGSNFTLKIRSTKLEDSAMYFCASSEYGGLGGEKLFFGSGTQLSVL.

On this clone itself: The junction departs from germline at one end; a sequencing error may be responsible. This chain links TRBV6-1 with TRBJ2-1; tentative D call: TRBD2 (5 bases). The CDR3 runs to 15 residues. The germline V gene has CDR1 MNHNS and CDR2 SASEGT. CDR3 residues: CGSTEPGSFYIEQFF. CDR3 nucleotide sequence: TGTGGCAGCACCGAACCGGGATCTTTTTACATTGAGCAGTTCTTC.

At least ten counts were recorded for this clone. This chain uses TRBV9 with TRBJ2-2; the D is unclear. Germline loops: CDR1 SGDLS, CDR2 YYNGEE. The CDR3 runs to 14 residues. V shed 0 bases and J shed 3 bases, with 6 bases lying between them. The CDR3 DNA is TGTGCCAGCAGCGTAGTAATGTACACCGGGGAGCTGTTTTTT. Protein product: CASSVVMYTGELFF.

A few counts support this clone. The chain employs TRBV12-3 or TRBV12-4 and TRBJ1-3; a possible D gene is TRBD1 (5 bases). The CDR3 totals 16 residues. The V and J ends lost 1 base and 2 bases respectively, with 12 bases between them. The CDR3 protein is CASSLVHRNAGNTIYF. The CDR3 nucleotides read TGTGCCAGCAGTTTAGTCCACAGGAACGCTGGAAACACCATATATTTT.

J is TRBJ2-3 and V is TRBV7-3; D may be TRBD2 (6 bases). The CDR3 is 15 amino acids. With 5 bases removed from V and 4 bases from J, the gap between germline ends came to 16 bases. CDR1 and CDR2 from the germline V gene are SGHTA and FQGTGA. The CDR3 is CASSATSSSSDTQYF. CDR3 in DNA: TGTGCCAGCAGCGCTACTAGCTCGAGTTCAGATACGCAGTATTTT.

This clone was seen only a few times. The gene calls are TRBV5-1 and TRBJ1-2; weak D call: TRBD1 (5 bases). Germline lookup yields CDR1 SGHRS and CDR2 YFSETQ. This CDR3 comprises 14 residues. Trimming removed 0 bases from V and 5 bases from J, with 11 bases in between. In DNA form, the CDR3 reads TGCGCCAGCAGCTTGGGGCAGGGAGGTTATGGCTACACCTTC. Translation: CASSLGQGGYGYTF.

A word on this clone: The sample carries other DNA sequences with the same CDR3. The chain joins TRBV20-1 to TRBJ2-7; maybe TRBD2 (5 bases). The CDR3 has 10 residues. Deletions cut 5 bases from V and 7 bases from J, with 9 bases between. Germline V gene data show CDR1 as DFQATT and CDR2 as SNEGSKA (reference sequence). Here the CDR3 DNA reads TGCAGTGCTGGTACTAGAGAGCAGTACTTC. As protein: CSAGTREQYF.

This clone was picked up many times. The V and J genes are TRBV4-2 and TRBJ2-5; TRBD1 is a possible D gene (5 bases). Per the germline V gene, CDR1 is LGHNA and CDR2 is YNFKEQ. The CDR3 consists of 17 residues. V lost 2 bases, J lost 4 bases, and 20 bases lay in between. CDR3 sequence (DNA): TGTGCCAGCAGCCAAACCTCCAGGGCAAATATGGGAGAGACCCAGTACTTC. Amino acids: CASSQTSRANMGETQYF.

The chain links TRBV6-2 or TRBV6-3 to TRBJ1-1; D remains unclear. Trimming stripped 6 bases from V and 4 bases from J, with 12 bases between. Germline values: CDR1 MNHEY, CDR2 SVGEGT. The CDR3 is made up of 13 amino acids. Written as DNA, the CDR3 is TGTGCCAGCAGACTTGGAGGGAGCACTGAAGCTTTCTTT. Translated: CASRLGGSTEAFF.

The chain has TRBV30 and TRBJ1-2; D unresolved. CDR3 size: 13 residues. Germline V gives CDR1 GTSNPN, CDR2 SVGIG (reference sequence). The ends were cut back, 3 bases at V and 5 bases at J, with 13 bases in the middle. This chain's CDR3 is CAWRNSGGYGYTF. The DNA of the CDR3 is TGTGCCTGGAGGAACAGTGGAGGGTATGGCTACACCTTC.

With regard to this clone: A read error may explain this, as a much larger clone is one base away. This chain connects TRBV2 to TRBJ1-1; D might be TRBD1 (6 bases). Per the germline V gene, CDR1 is SNHLY and CDR2 is FYNNEI. The CDR3 is made up of 13 amino acids. Trimming cost V 3 bases and J 3 bases, with 8 bases left between them. CDR3 bases: TGTGCCAGCAGTGACAGGGGTTACACTGAAGCTTTCTTT. It encodes CASSDRGYTEAFF.

V is TRBV4-1 and J is TRBJ1-1; D not certain. V lost 0 bases and J 1 base, leaving 9 bases between the germline ends. Germline-derived CDR1 and CDR2 are MGHRA and YSYEKL. This CDR3 is built from 15 residues. CDR3 sequence reads: CASSQDMGSNTEAFF. Written as DNA, the CDR3 is TGCGCCAGCAGCCAAGATATGGGATCGAACACTGAAGCTTTCTTT.

The chain carries TRBV7-3 and TRBJ2-3; D not certain. The CDR3 has 17 amino acids. Trimming left V 7 bases short and J 5 bases short, with 25 bases between. Germline CDR1 SGHTA, CDR2 FQGTGA. The CDR3 here is CASILNVIAGAGDTQYF. CDR3 sequence (DNA): TGTGCCAGCATCCTGAACGTAATAGCTGGAGCTGGAGATACGCAGTATTTT.

The chain carries TRBV20-1 and TRBJ2-1; D is ambiguous. The ends were cut back, 6 bases at V and 7 bases at J, with 19 bases in the middle. From germline, CDR1 is DFQATT and CDR2 SNEGSKA (reference sequence). This CDR3 contains 14 residues. The CDR3 loop is CSAPKLGSGNEQFF. The CDR3 DNA follows: TGCAGTGCCCCAAAATTGGGTTCAGGTAATGAGCAGTTCTTC.

This clone ranks as medium-sized. This chain links TRBV2 with TRBJ2-7, with a weak D call TRBD1 (6 bases). The V gene's germline CDR1 is SNHLY and CDR2 FYNNEI. The V and J ends lost 5 bases and 5 bases respectively, with 13 bases between them. The CDR3 totals 13 residues. The CDR3 DNA is TGTGCCAGCAGTCGACAGGTAACCGACGAGCAGTACTTC. Translated, it gives CASSRQVTDEQYF.

The chain uses TRBV11-2 and TRBJ2-2, with TRBD2 matching over 8 bases. Per the germline V gene, CDR1 is SGHAT and CDR2 is FQNNGV. V trimming: 6 bases; J trimming: 2 bases; junction bases outside the gene matches: 8. The CDR3 covers 16 residues. CDR3 sequence reads: CASSLRLALNTGELFF. CDR3 bases: TGTGCCAGCAGTTTACGACTAGCGCTAAACACCGGGGAGCTGTTTTTT.

This clone showed up just once. At one end, the junction sequence differs from germline, possibly due to a read error. The CDR3 here is CASTLGQNNSPHHF. As DNA, the CDR3 is TGTGCCAGTACCTTGGGACAGAATAATTCACCCCACCACTTT. The chain combines TRBV28 with TRBJ1-6; 7 bases are a match to TRBD1. This CDR3 comprises 14 residues. CDR1 is MDHEN and CDR2 is SYDVKM in the germline V gene.

This clone is categorized as medium-sized. The chain is built from TRBV19 and TRBJ1-6; TRBD1 agrees at 7 bases. The ends lost 7 bases at V and 0 bases at J; junction bases unmatched: 0. The CDR3 totals 14 residues. Germline V CDR1 and CDR2: LNHDA, SQIVND (reference sequence). CDR3 DNA sequence: TGTGCCAGTACAGGGGGCTCCTATAATTCACCCCTCCACTTT. Its protein product is CASTGGSYNSPLHF.

This clone was counted at least ten times. The rearrangement uses TRBV11-2 and TRBJ2-3; a weak D match, TRBD1 (6 bases). CDR1 and CDR2 (germline): SGHAT, FQNNGV. This CDR3 comprises 13 residues. Trimming pared 5 bases from V and 8 bases from J, leaving 14 bases between. This CDR3 is CASSGEGGVTQYF. CDR3 in DNA: TGTGCCAGCAGCGGGGAAGGGGGTGTTACGCAGTATTTT.